Listed here are 18 T cell receptor beta chains from one sample, sequenced in a study of blood T cell repertoires in COVID-19. Some clones are missing from TCRdb's copy, which holds only in-frame ones; the method was immunoSEQ multiplex PCR. Found here are 350,000 to 550,000 clones, around 89% of them singletons; the top ten hold 4.3%. Specimen: peripheral blood. These receptor sequences come from a woman in her twenties or thirties with acute or convalescent COVID-19.

V and J are TRBV2 and TRBJ2-5; D unclear. V gave up 4 bases and J gave up 5 bases, with 14 bases separating them. Per the germline V gene, CDR1 is SNHLY and CDR2 is FYNNEI. The CDR3 has 14 amino acids. The chain's CDR3 is CASSALSNTETQYF. The CDR3 DNA follows: TGTGCCAGCAGTGCCCTATCGAATACGGAGACCCAGTACTTC.

The rearrangement joins TRBV14 to TRBJ1-6; 9 bases agree with TRBD1. CDR3 size: 15 residues. CDR1 is SGHDN, CDR2 FVKESK, per germline. V shed 1 base, J shed 9 bases, and the junction held 4 bases outside the gene matches. This chain's CDR3 is CASSQGQGVGSPLHF. The CDR3 DNA reads TGTGCCAGCAGCCAAGGACAGGGGGTCGGTTCACCCCTCCACTTT.

The V gene is TRBV29-1, the J gene TRBJ1-2; D unresolved. The CDR3 has 13 amino acids. Per germline, CDR1 SQVTM and CDR2 ANQGSEA. Trimming cost V 6 bases and J 2 bases, with 13 bases left between them. CDR3 DNA: TGCAGCGTGAATGAGACACCGAACTATGGCTACACCTTC. It codes for CSVNETPNYGYTF.

V and J are TRBV5-1 and TRBJ2-7, with 14 bases lining up with TRBD2. This CDR3 comprises 17 residues. Per germline, CDR1 SGHRS and CDR2 YFSETQ. V shed 1 base, J shed 2 bases, and the junction held 5 bases outside the gene matches. The CDR3 DNA reads TGCGCCAGCAGCTTGAGACTAGCGGGGGGGACGACCTACGAGCAGTACTTC. This gives the protein CASSLRLAGGTTYEQYF. The complete variable domain, with remaining parts taken from reference TRBV5-1 and TRBJ2-7, reads KAGVTQTPRYLIKTRGQQVTLSCSPISGHRSVSWYQQTPGQGLQFLFEYFSETQRNKGNFPGRFSGRQFSNSRSEMNVSTLELGDSALYLCASSLRLAGGTTYEQYFGPGTRLTVT.

This chain joins TRBV7-2 and TRBJ2-7, with 8 bases identical to TRBD1. CDR1 and CDR2 from the germline V gene are SGHTA and FQGNSA. CDR3 length equals 14 residues. V shed 6 bases, J shed 1 base, and the junction held 5 bases outside the gene matches. The CDR3 is CASSRDRTSYEQYF. The DNA for the CDR3 is TGTGCCAGCAGTCGGGACAGGACATCCTACGAGCAGTACTTC.

V and J are TRBV7-3 and TRBJ2-5; TRBD2 agrees at 7 bases. Trimming at V came to 3 bases and at J to 1 base, leaving 5 bases not matched to a gene. Germline values: CDR1 SGHTA, CDR2 FQGTGA. The CDR3 runs to 15 residues. For the CDR3, the DNA is TGTGCCAGCAGCTTGAGAGCGGGGCTCCAAGAGACCCAGTACTTC. Protein: CASSLRAGLQETQYF.

This clone has a handful of counts. The chain has TRBV2 and TRBJ1-1; 8 bases are shared with TRBD1. The length of the CDR3 is 12 residues. CDR1 is SNHLY, CDR2 FYNNEI, per germline. Trimming removed 7 bases from V and 6 bases from J; junction bases left unmatched: 4. CDR3 residues: CASTFRGPEAFF. The CDR3 nucleotides read TGTGCCAGCACCTTCAGGGGGCCTGAAGCTTTCTTT.

The J gene is TRBJ2-4, the V gene TRBV11-2, with TRBD2 matching over 8 bases. Germline-derived CDR1 and CDR2 are SGHAT and FQNNGV. The V gene end was trimmed by 4 bases and the J gene end by 7 bases; junction bases not matched to a gene: 6. The CDR3 runs to 14 residues. The CDR3 spells CASSSSTSVNIQYF. The CDR3 DNA is TGTGCCAGCAGCTCCTCGACTAGCGTCAACATTCAGTACTTC.

This clone came up a few times. V gene TRBV6-1 combines with J gene TRBJ2-2; D is unclear. The germline V gene has CDR1 MNHNS and CDR2 SASEGT. CDR3 size: 17 residues. Trimming stripped 3 bases from V and 0 bases from J, with 14 bases between. As DNA, the CDR3 is TGTGCCAGCAGTGATCTTGGATGGCAGGCGAACACCGGGGAGCTGTTTTTT. Residues: CASSDLGWQANTGELFF.

The chain joins TRBV29-1 to TRBJ2-5, with 7 positions matching TRBD1. With V trimmed by 4 bases and J by 5 bases, 16 bases remained unmatched. Germline assignment: CDR1 SQVTM and CDR2 ANQGSEA. CDR3 length equals 16 residues. DNA of the CDR3: TGCAGCGTTGTCGGAACGAGACAGGGAATTTCGGAGACCCAGTACTTC. It specifies CSVVGTRQGISETQYF.

The CDR3 bases are TGTGCCAGCAGCCAAGGGTCCCAGGGCAATCAGCCCCAGCATTTT. It specifies CASSQGSQGNQPQHF. This sequence joins TRBV3-1 (or the pseudogene TRBV3-2) and TRBJ1-5, with no clear D. CDR1 is LGHDT and CDR2 is YNNKEL in the germline V gene (reference sequence). V was shortened by 1 base and J by 2 bases, with 9 bases between the two germline ends. CDR3 length equals 15 residues.

The V and J genes are TRBV2 and TRBJ2-3; maybe TRBD1 (5 bases). Germline-derived CDR1 and CDR2 are SNHLY and FYNNEI. This CDR3 has 13 amino acids. V lost 7 bases to trimming and J lost 2 bases, with 10 bases between them. The CDR3 protein is CASNGAATDTQYF. The DNA for the CDR3 is TGTGCCAGCAATGGGGCGGCCACAGATACGCAGTATTTT.

The gene calls are TRBV7-8 and TRBJ1-5; 7 bases agree with TRBD1. Germline loops: CDR1 SGHVS, CDR2 FQNEAQ. V shed 5 bases and J 5 bases; nucleotides not matched to a gene: 9. This CDR3 contains 15 residues. CDR3 protein: CASSQETGLHQPQHF. Written as DNA, the CDR3 is TGTGCCAGCAGCCAAGAGACAGGGCTCCATCAGCCCCAGCATTTT.

This rearrangement joins TRBV12-5 to TRBJ2-1; D is undetermined. CDR3 length: 12 residues. From germline, CDR1 is LGHNT and CDR2 FRNRAP. V lost 2 bases and J 11 bases, leaving 10 bases between the germline ends. CDR3 region: CASGLMREKQFF. The DNA of the CDR3 is TGTGCTAGTGGTTTGATGCGAGAAAAGCAGTTCTTC.

The CDR3 protein is CASRIIQGNTEAFF. CDR3 nucleotides: TGTGCCAGCAGGATAATACAGGGGAACACTGAAGCTTTCTTT. J is TRBJ1-1 and V is TRBV6-5, with D possibly matching TRBD1 (6 bases). CDR1 and CDR2 from the germline V gene are MNHEY and SVGAGI. This CDR3 has 14 residues. V lost 6 bases and J lost 1, with 12 bases in between.

This sequence joins TRBV27 and TRBJ2-7, with TRBD2 matching over 8 bases. Trimming removed 8 bases from V and 5 bases from J; junction bases left unmatched: 11. This CDR3 spans 14 amino acids. The V gene's germline CDR1 is MNHEY and CDR2 SMNVEV (reference sequence). The CDR3 nucleotides are TGTGCCAGCCGATTCGGGGGGGGGACGGACGAGCAGTACTTC. Translated, it gives CASRFGGGTDEQYF.

The chain joins TRBV30 to TRBJ2-5; the match to TRBD2 covers 8 bases. V was pared by 0 bases and J by 2 bases, with 5 bases of the junction left unmatched. The CDR3 covers 15 residues. The V gene's germline CDR1 is GTSNPN and CDR2 SVGIG (reference sequence). For the CDR3, the DNA is TGTGCCTGGAGTGTACGGGGGGGTAGGCAAGAGACCCAGTACTTC. It is translated as CAWSVRGGRQETQYF.

As DNA, the CDR3 is TGTGCCAGCAGCCTTGGACAGGGGGAGACCGGGGAGCTGTTTTTT. Translating gives CASSLGQGETGELFF. V and J are TRBV5-4 and TRBJ2-2, with TRBD1 identical over 10 bases. Germline values: CDR1 SGHNT, CDR2 YYREEE (reference sequence). The V segment lost 4 bases and the J segment 5 bases; nucleotides outside the gene matches: 5. The CDR3 sequence is 15 residues long.